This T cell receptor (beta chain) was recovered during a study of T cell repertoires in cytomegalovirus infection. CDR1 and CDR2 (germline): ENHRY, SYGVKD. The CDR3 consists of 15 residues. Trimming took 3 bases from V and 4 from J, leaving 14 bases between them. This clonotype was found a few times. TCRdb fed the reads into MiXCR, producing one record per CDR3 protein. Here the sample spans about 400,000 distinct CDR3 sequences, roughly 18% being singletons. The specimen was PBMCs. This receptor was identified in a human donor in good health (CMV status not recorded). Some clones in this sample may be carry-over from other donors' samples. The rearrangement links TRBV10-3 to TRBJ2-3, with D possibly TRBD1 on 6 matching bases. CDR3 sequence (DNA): TGTGCCATCAGTGATTACGAACAGGGATCAGATACGCAGTATTTT. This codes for CAISDYEQGSDTQYF.